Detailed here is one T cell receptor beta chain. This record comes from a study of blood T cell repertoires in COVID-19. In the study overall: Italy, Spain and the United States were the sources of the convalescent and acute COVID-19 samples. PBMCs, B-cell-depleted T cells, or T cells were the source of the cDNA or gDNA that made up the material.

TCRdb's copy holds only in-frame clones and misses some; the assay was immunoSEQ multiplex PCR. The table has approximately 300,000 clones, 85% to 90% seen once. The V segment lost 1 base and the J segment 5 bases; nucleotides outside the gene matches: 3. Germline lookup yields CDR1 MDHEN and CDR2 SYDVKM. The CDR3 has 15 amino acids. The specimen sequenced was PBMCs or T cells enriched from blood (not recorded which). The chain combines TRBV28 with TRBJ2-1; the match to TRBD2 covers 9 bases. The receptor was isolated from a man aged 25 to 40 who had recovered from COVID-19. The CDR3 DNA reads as TGTGCCAGCAGTTTATACCGCGGGGGGGACAATGAGCAGTTCTTC. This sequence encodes CASSLYRGGDNEQFF.